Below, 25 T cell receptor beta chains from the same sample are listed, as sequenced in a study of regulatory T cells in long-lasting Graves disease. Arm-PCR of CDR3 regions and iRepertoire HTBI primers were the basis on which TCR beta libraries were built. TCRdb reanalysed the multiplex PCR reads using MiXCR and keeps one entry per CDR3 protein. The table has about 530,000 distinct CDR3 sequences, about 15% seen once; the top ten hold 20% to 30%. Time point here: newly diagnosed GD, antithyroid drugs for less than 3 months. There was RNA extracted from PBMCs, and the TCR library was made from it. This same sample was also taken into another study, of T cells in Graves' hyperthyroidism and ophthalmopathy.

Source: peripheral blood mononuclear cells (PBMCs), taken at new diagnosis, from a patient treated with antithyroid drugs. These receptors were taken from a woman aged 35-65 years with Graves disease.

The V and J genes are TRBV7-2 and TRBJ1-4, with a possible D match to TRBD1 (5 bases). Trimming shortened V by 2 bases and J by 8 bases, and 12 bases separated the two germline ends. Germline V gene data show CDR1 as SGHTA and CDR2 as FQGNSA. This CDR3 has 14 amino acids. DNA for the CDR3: TGTGCCAGCAGCTTACGGGGGGTTCAGGAAAAACTGTTTTTT. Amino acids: CASSLRGVQEKLFF.

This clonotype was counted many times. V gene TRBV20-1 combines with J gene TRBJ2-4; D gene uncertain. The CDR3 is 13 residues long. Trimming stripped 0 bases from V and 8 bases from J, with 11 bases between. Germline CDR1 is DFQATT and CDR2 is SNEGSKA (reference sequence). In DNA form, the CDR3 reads TGCAGTGCTAGAGATCGCCACGTTCACATTCAGTACTTC. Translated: CSARDRHVHIQYF.

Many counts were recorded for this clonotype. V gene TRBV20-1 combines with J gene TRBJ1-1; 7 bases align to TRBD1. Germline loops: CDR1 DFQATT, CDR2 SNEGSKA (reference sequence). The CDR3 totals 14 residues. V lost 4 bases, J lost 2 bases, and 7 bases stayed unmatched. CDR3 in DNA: TGCAGTGCTACCCAGGGGGGGGGCAACACTGAAGCTTTCTTT. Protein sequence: CSATQGGGNTEAFF.

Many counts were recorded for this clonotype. CDR3 region: CASRHEDRVPYGYTF. DNA of the CDR3: TGTGCCAGCAGACACGAGGACAGGGTTCCCTATGGCTACACCTTC. The chain has TRBV2 and TRBJ1-2; 8 nucleotides line up with TRBD1. V shed 6 bases and J 4 bases; nucleotides not matched to a gene: 10. This CDR3 is 15 amino acids long. Germline values: CDR1 SNHLY, CDR2 FYNNEI. Combining the CDR3 with reference TRBV2 and TRBJ1-2 gives the whole variable domain EPEVTQTPSHQVTQMGQEVILRCVPISNHLYFYWYRQILGQKVEFLVSFYNNEISEKSEIFDDQFSVERPDGSNFTLKIRSTKLEDSAMYFCASRHEDRVPYGYTFGSGTRLTVV.

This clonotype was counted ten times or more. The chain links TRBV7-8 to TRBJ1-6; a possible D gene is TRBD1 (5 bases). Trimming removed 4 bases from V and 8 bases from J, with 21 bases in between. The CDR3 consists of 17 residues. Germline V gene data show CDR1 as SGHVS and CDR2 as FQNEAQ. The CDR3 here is CASSYRDPESSHSPLHF. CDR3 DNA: TGTGCCAGCAGCTACCGGGACCCCGAATCGTCGCATTCACCCCTCCACTTT.

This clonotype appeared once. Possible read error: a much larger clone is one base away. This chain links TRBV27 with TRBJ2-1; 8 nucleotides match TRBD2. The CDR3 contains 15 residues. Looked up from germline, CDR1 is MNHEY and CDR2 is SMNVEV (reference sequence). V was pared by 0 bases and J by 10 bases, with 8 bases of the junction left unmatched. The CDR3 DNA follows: TGTGCCAGCAGTTTATCCTTTCGACGGGGGGGAGAGCAGTTCTTC. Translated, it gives CASSLSFRRGGEQFF.

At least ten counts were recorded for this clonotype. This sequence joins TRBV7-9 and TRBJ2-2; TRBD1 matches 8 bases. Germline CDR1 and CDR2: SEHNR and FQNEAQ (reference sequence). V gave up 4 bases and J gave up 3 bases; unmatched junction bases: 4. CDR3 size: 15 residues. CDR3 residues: CASSSGQGYTGELFF. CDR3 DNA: TGTGCCAGCAGCTCTGGACAGGGTTACACCGGGGAGCTGTTTTTT.

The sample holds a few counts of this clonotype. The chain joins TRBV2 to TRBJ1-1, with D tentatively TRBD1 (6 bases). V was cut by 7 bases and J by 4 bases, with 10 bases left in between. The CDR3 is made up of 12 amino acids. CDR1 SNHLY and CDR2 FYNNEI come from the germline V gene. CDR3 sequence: CASTTGSTEAFF. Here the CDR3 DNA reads TGTGCCAGCACTACAGGGTCCACTGAAGCTTTCTTT.

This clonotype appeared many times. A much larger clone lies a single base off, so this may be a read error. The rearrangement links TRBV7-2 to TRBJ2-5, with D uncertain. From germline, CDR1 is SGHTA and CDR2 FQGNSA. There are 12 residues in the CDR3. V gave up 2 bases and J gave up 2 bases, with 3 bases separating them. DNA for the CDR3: TGTGCCAGCAGCTTATGGCAAGAGACCCAGTACTTC. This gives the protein CASSLWQETQYF.

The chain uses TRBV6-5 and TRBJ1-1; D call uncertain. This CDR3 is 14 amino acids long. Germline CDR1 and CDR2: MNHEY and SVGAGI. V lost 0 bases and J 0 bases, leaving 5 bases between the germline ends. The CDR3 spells CASSYSSVNTEAFF. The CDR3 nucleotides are TGTGCCAGCAGTTACTCTTCAGTGAACACTGAAGCTTTCTTT.

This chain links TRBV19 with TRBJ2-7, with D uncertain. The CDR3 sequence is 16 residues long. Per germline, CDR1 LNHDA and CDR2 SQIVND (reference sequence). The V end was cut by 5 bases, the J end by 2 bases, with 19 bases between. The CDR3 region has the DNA TGTGCCAGTAGTTCCATAATACAGACGGCTACCTACGAGCAGTACTTC. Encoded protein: CASSSIIQTATYEQYF.

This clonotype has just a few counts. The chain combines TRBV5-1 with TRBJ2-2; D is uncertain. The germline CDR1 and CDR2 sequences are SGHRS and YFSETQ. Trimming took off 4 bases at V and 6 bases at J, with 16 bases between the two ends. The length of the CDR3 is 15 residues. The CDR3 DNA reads TGCGCCAGCAGCCCTATGCATACTTACCCCGGGGAGCTGTTTTTT. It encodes CASSPMHTYPGELFF. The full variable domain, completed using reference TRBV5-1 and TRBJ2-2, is KAGVTQTPRYLIKTRGQQVTLSCSPISGHRSVSWYQQTPGQGLQFLFEYFSETQRNKGNFPGRFSGRQFSNSRSEMNVSTLELGDSALYLCASSPMHTYPGELFFGEGSRLTVL.

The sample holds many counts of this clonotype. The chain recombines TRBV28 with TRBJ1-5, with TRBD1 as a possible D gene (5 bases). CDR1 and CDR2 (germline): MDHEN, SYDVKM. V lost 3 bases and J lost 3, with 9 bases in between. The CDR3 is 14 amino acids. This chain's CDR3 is CASSFSGLNQPQHF. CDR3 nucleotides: TGTGCCAGCAGTTTCTCAGGGCTCAATCAGCCCCAGCATTTT. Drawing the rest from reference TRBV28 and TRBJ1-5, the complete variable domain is DVKVTQSSRYLVKRTGEKVFLECVQDMDHENMFWYRQDPGLGLRLIYFSYDVKMKEKGDIPEGYSVSREKKERFSLILESASTNQTSMYLCASSFSGLNQPQHFGDGTRLSIL.

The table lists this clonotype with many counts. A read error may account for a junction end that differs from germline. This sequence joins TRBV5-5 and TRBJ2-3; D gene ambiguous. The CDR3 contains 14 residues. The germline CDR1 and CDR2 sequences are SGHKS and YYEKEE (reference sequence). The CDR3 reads CASSLLPSTDTQYF. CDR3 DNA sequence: TGCGCCAGCAGCTTGCTGCCTAGCACAGATACGCAGTATTTT.

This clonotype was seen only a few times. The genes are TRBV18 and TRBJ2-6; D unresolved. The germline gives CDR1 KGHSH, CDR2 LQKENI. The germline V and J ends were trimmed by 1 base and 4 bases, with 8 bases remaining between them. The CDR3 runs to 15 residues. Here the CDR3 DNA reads TGTGCCAGCTCACCACAGGGATCAGGGGCCAACGTCCTGACTTTC. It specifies CASSPQGSGANVLTF.

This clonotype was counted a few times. CDR3 residues: CASSIGTGGAGELFF. The CDR3 nucleotides read TGTGCCAGTAGTATTGGGACAGGGGGCGCCGGGGAGCTGTTTTTT. The gene calls are TRBV19 and TRBJ2-2; 12 bases map to TRBD1. Per the germline V gene, CDR1 is LNHDA and CDR2 is SQIVND (reference sequence). V shed 3 bases and J 6 bases; nucleotides not matched to a gene: 2. The CDR3 contains 15 residues.

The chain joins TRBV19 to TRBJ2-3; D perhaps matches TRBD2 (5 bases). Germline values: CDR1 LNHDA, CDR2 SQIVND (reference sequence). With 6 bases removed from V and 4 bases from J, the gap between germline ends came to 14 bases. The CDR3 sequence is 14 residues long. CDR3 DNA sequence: TGTGCCAGTAGGGGCCGGGGAAGCGCAGATACGCAGTATTTT. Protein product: CASRGRGSADTQYF.

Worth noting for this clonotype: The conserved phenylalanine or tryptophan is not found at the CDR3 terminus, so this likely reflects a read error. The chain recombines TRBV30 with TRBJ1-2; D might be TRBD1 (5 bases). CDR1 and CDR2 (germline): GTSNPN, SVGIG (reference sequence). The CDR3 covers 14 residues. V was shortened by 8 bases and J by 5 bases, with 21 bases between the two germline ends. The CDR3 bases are TGTGCCAGTAGTTTAACCGGGGCAGGATATGGCTACACCTCC. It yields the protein CASSLTGAGYGYTS.

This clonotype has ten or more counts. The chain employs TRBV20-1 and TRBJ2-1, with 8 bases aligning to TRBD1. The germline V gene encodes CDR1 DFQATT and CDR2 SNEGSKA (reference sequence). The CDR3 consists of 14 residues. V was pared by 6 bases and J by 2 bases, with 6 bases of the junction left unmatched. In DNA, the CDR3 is TGCAGTGCGAAGACAGGGGAGGCCTACAATGAGCAGTTCTTC. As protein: CSAKTGEAYNEQFF.

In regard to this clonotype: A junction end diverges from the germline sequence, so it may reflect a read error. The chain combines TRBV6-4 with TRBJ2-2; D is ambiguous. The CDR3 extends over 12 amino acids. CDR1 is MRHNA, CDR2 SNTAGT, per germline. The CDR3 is CASSYSGGELFF. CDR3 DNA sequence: TGTGCCAGCAGTTACTCAGGCGGGGAGCTGTTTTTT.

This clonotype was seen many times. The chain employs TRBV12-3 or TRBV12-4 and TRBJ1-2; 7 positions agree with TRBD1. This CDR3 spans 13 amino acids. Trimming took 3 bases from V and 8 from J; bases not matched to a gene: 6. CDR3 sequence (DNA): TGTGCCAGCAGTTTGACAGGGAAGAGCGGCTACACCTTC. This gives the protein CASSLTGKSGYTF.

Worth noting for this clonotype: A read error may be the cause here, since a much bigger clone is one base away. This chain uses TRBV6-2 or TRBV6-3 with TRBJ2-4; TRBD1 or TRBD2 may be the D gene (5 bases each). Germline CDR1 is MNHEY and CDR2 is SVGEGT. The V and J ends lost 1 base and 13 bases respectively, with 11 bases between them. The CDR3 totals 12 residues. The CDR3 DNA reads TGTGCCAGCAGTTACTGGGGGAATGAGCAGTACTTC. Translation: CASSYWGNEQYF.

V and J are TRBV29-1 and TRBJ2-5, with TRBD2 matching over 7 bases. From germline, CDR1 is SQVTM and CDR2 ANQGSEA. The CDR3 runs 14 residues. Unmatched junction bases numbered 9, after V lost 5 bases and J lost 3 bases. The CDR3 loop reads CSVYGGGNKETQYF. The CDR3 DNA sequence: TGCAGCGTTTATGGGGGGGGGAATAAAGAGACCCAGTACTTC.

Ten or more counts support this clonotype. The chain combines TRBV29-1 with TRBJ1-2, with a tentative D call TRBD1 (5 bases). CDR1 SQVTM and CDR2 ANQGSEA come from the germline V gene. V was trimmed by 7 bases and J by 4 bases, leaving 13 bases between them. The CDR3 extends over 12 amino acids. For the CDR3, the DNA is TGCAGCGGGAGGGGATTTGGCTATGGCTACACCTTC. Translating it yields CSGRGFGYGYTF.

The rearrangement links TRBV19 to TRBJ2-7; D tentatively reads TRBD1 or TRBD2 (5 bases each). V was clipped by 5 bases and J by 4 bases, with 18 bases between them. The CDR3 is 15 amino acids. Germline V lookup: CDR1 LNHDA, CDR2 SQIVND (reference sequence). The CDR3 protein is CASSPWDGPRYEQYF. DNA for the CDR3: TGTGCCAGTAGTCCCTGGGACGGACCCCGATACGAGCAGTACTTC.